The 8 T cell receptor beta chains below come from one sample, sequenced in a study of T cell responses to AZD1222 COVID-19 vaccine (TCRdb year 2021). Library preparation employed the immunoSEQ multiplex PCR assay. This is the immuneACCESS table as TCRdb keeps it, with only in-frame sequences that have V and J called. A part of the clones is gone; compared with another copy, unresolved V genes explain less than half, and the rest is unexplained. The sample table contains 100,000 to 150,000 clones; only one count was recorded for more than 65% of them. Clones ranked in the top ten supply about 26% of the sample. The time point tag for this specimen amounts to: about 28 days (+/-7) after the second vaccine dose. The starting material was peripheral blood, obtained 28 days after the second AZD1222 dose. All receptors derive from an adult who received the AZD1222 COVID-19 vaccine.

The gene calls are TRBV5-4 and TRBJ2-7; D unresolved. The CDR3 is 12 residues long. Trimming stripped 4 bases from V and 5 bases from J, with 10 bases between. Germline V CDR1 and CDR2: SGHNT, YYREEE (reference sequence). The CDR3 DNA follows: TGTGCCAGCAGCGACGGCTCGAACGAGCAGTACTTC. It yields the protein CASSDGSNEQYF.

CDR3 DNA: TGTGCCAGCAGCCCCCGGGATCAGGGGCGGAATGAGCAGTTCTTC. Protein sequence: CASSPRDQGRNEQFF. The V and J genes are TRBV6-4 and TRBJ2-1; a possible D gene is TRBD1 (6 bases). The CDR3 totals 15 residues. Germline-derived CDR1 and CDR2 are MRHNA and SNTAGT. The V and J ends lost 6 bases and 7 bases respectively, with 19 bases between them.

This chain connects TRBV19 to TRBJ1-6; 8 bases fit TRBD1. The CDR3 is made up of 16 amino acids. The trim removed 0 bases at V and 9 bases at J, leaving 7 bases unmatched. Per the germline V gene, CDR1 is LNHDA and CDR2 is SQIVND (reference sequence). The CDR3 here is CASSIDKGTGSSPLHF. The CDR3 nucleotides are TGTGCCAGTAGTATAGATAAAGGGACAGGATCTTCACCCCTCCACTTT. The full variable domain, its missing parts supplied by reference TRBV19 and TRBJ1-6, is DGGITQSPKYLFRKEGQNVTLSCEQNLNHDAMYWYRQDPGQGLRLIYYSQIVNDFQKGDIAEGYSVSREKKESFPLTVTSAQKNPTAFYLCASSIDKGTGSSPLHFGNGTRLTVT.

This chain uses TRBV18 with TRBJ1-1; 10 nucleotides line up with TRBD1. CDR1 and CDR2 from the germline V gene are KGHSH and LQKENI. The CDR3 length is 14 residues. Trimming took 6 bases from V and 4 from J; bases not matched to a gene: 5. The CDR3 coding sequence is TGTGCCAGCTCGGCCGGGACAGGGGCCACTGAAGCTTTCTTT. Translated, it gives CASSAGTGATEAFF.

In DNA, the CDR3 is TGTGCCAGCAGCCAAGACTCATCACCCCTCCACTTT. Amino acids: CASSQDSSPLHF. The chain joins TRBV3-1 (or the pseudogene TRBV3-2) to TRBJ1-6, with D uncertain. CDR3 length: 12 amino acids. V shed 0 bases and J shed 10 bases, with 4 bases lying between them. Germline assignment: CDR1 LGHDT and CDR2 YNNKEL (reference sequence).

This sequence joins TRBV2 and TRBJ1-1, with no clear D. Trimming stripped 7 bases from V and 1 base from J, with 10 bases between. The CDR3 extends over 13 amino acids. The germline gives CDR1 SNHLY, CDR2 FYNNEI. The CDR3 reads CASTPERNTEAFF. The DNA for the CDR3 is TGTGCCAGCACCCCCGAGAGGAACACTGAAGCTTTCTTT.

The chain joins TRBV7-2 to TRBJ1-2; 8 nucleotides line up with TRBD1. The germline V gene encodes CDR1 SGHTA and CDR2 FQGNSA. Trimming removed 1 base from V and 4 bases from J; junction bases left unmatched: 11. The CDR3 is 17 amino acids. CDR3 nucleotide sequence: TGTGCCAGCAGCTTAGATCCAGGGGGCTGGTTTAGCTATGGCTACACCTTC. It encodes CASSLDPGGWFSYGYTF.

The J gene is TRBJ1-2, the V gene TRBV3-1 (or the pseudogene TRBV3-2); D call uncertain. The CDR3 covers 14 residues. V lost 2 bases to trimming and J lost 0 bases, with 7 bases between them. Germline assignment: CDR1 LGHDT and CDR2 YNNKEL (reference sequence). The CDR3 DNA sequence: TGTGCCAGCAGCCAACGGGTAGCTAACTATGGCTACACCTTC. It encodes CASSQRVANYGYTF.